Below, 11 T cell receptor beta chains from the same sample are listed, as sequenced in a study of blood T cell repertoires in COVID-19. Only in-frame clones appear in the TCRdb table, and some are missing; sequencing was by immunoSEQ multiplex PCR. The sample has fewer than 400,000 clones; around 85% are singletons. Sequencing input: PBMCs or T cells enriched from blood (not recorded which). The receptors derive from a man aged 30 to 45 who had recovered from COVID-19.

The J gene is TRBJ2-1, the V gene TRBV30, with a weak D call TRBD2 (5 bases). The CDR3 extends over 15 amino acids. Trimming stripped 0 bases from V and 5 bases from J, with 14 bases between. Germline values: CDR1 GTSNPN, CDR2 SVGIG (reference sequence). Here the CDR3 reads CAWSVLGRSNNEQFF. The CDR3 DNA reads as TGTGCCTGGAGTGTACTAGGCAGGAGCAACAATGAGCAGTTCTTC.

The chain uses TRBV9 and TRBJ1-6, with 8 bases aligning to TRBD1. The V gene end was trimmed by 6 bases and the J gene end by 10 bases; junction bases not matched to a gene: 6. This CDR3 spans 13 amino acids. Germline V gene sequence: CDR1 SGDLS, CDR2 YYNGEE. The CDR3 loop reads CASITGQVSPLHF. As DNA, the CDR3 is TGTGCCAGCATAACGGGACAGGTATCACCCCTCCACTTT.

This chain joins TRBV27 and TRBJ2-1, with 8 bases lining up with TRBD1. Germline V gene sequence: CDR1 MNHEY, CDR2 SMNVEV (reference sequence). The junction had 12 bases not matched to a gene; V was cut back by 3 bases and J by 2 bases. This CDR3 is 18 amino acids long. CDR3 region: CASSFRPERQGTYNEQFF. The CDR3 DNA reads as TGTGCCAGCAGTTTTCGGCCGGAAAGACAGGGGACCTACAATGAGCAGTTCTTC.

The chain couples TRBV5-5 to TRBJ1-6; D possibly corresponds to TRBD1 (5 bases). The CDR3 has 19 residues. V was pared by 1 base and J by 1 base, with 18 bases between. Germline values: CDR1 SGHKS, CDR2 YYEKEE (reference sequence). Here the CDR3 DNA reads TGTGCCAGCAGCTTGAGGGCAGGGTTTATGGGGTCCTATAATTCACCCCTCCACTTT. The encoded protein is CASSLRAGFMGSYNSPLHF. The variable domain in full, with the rest retrieved from reference TRBV5-5 and TRBJ1-6, is DAGVTQSPTHLIKTRGQQVTLRCSPISGHKSVSWYQQVLGQGPQFIFQYYEKEERGRGNFPDRFSARQFPNYSSELNVNALLLGDSALYLCASSLRAGFMGSYNSPLHFGNGTRLTVT.

V gene TRBV6-6 combines with J gene TRBJ1-1; D might be TRBD1 (5 bases). The length of the CDR3 is 13 residues. With 5 bases removed from V and 1 base from J, the gap between germline ends came to 8 bases. Germline assignment: CDR1 MNHNY and CDR2 SVGAGI (reference sequence). CDR3 sequence: CASSRQRNTEAFF. CDR3 bases: TGTGCCAGCAGTAGACAGAGGAACACTGAAGCTTTCTTT.

In this sample, this clone turned up once. This chain uses TRBV4-1 with TRBJ2-3; TRBD1 agrees at 8 bases. The V segment lost 3 bases and the J segment 5 bases; nucleotides outside the gene matches: 10. Germline CDR1 reads MGHRA; CDR2 reads YSYEKL. The CDR3 contains 16 residues. The CDR3 loop reads CASSQPGQAVEDTQYF. Written as DNA, the CDR3 is TGCGCCAGCAGCCAGCCGGGACAGGCCGTGGAAGATACGCAGTATTTT.

This chain joins TRBV6-5 and TRBJ1-1; D is ambiguous. Germline V CDR1 and CDR2: MNHEY, SVGAGI. The CDR3 spans 14 residues. The V end lost 6 bases, the J end lost 2 bases, and 13 bases lay between the germline ends. The CDR3 coding sequence is TGTGCCAGCAGCCTAGCTGGGCCTAACACTGAAGCTTTCTTT. This encodes CASSLAGPNTEAFF.

V and J are TRBV3-1 (or the pseudogene TRBV3-2) and TRBJ2-3, with 9 nucleotides matching TRBD2. This CDR3 comprises 16 residues. V was pared by 1 base and J by 5 bases, with 7 bases of the junction left unmatched. Germline CDR1 LGHDT, CDR2 YNNKEL (reference sequence). CDR3 amino acids: CASSQGGGALEDTQYF. Here the CDR3 DNA reads TGTGCCAGCAGCCAAGGCGGGGGGGCCTTGGAAGATACGCAGTATTTT.

The genes are TRBV5-1 and TRBJ2-3; 7 nucleotides match TRBD2. After removal of 4 bases from V and 1 base from J, the junction contained 9 bases not matched to a gene. CDR1 and CDR2 (germline): SGHRS, YFSETQ. The CDR3 is made up of 16 amino acids. The CDR3 is CASSPGGGGGTDTQYF. CDR3 nucleotide sequence: TGCGCCAGCAGCCCGGGCGGCGGGGGAGGCACAGATACGCAGTATTTT.

CDR3 sequence: CASSLAGTENSPLHF. CDR3 coding DNA: TGTGCCAGCAGCTTAGCCGGGACAGAGAATTCACCCCTCCACTTT. V and J are TRBV7-9 and TRBJ1-6; the match to TRBD1 covers 7 bases. The trim removed 0 bases at V and 7 bases at J, leaving 3 bases unmatched. The length of the CDR3 is 15 residues. Germline assignment: CDR1 SEHNR and CDR2 FQNEAQ (reference sequence).

The rearrangement links TRBV18 to TRBJ2-2, with unresolved D. Per germline, CDR1 KGHSH and CDR2 LQKENI. The CDR3 has 16 amino acids. Trimming removed 3 bases at V and 4 bases at J, with 15 bases between. CDR3 DNA: TGTGCCAGCTCACCTGTACCACCGCGTGGCACCGGGGAGCTGTTTTTT. This translates into CASSPVPPRGTGELFF.